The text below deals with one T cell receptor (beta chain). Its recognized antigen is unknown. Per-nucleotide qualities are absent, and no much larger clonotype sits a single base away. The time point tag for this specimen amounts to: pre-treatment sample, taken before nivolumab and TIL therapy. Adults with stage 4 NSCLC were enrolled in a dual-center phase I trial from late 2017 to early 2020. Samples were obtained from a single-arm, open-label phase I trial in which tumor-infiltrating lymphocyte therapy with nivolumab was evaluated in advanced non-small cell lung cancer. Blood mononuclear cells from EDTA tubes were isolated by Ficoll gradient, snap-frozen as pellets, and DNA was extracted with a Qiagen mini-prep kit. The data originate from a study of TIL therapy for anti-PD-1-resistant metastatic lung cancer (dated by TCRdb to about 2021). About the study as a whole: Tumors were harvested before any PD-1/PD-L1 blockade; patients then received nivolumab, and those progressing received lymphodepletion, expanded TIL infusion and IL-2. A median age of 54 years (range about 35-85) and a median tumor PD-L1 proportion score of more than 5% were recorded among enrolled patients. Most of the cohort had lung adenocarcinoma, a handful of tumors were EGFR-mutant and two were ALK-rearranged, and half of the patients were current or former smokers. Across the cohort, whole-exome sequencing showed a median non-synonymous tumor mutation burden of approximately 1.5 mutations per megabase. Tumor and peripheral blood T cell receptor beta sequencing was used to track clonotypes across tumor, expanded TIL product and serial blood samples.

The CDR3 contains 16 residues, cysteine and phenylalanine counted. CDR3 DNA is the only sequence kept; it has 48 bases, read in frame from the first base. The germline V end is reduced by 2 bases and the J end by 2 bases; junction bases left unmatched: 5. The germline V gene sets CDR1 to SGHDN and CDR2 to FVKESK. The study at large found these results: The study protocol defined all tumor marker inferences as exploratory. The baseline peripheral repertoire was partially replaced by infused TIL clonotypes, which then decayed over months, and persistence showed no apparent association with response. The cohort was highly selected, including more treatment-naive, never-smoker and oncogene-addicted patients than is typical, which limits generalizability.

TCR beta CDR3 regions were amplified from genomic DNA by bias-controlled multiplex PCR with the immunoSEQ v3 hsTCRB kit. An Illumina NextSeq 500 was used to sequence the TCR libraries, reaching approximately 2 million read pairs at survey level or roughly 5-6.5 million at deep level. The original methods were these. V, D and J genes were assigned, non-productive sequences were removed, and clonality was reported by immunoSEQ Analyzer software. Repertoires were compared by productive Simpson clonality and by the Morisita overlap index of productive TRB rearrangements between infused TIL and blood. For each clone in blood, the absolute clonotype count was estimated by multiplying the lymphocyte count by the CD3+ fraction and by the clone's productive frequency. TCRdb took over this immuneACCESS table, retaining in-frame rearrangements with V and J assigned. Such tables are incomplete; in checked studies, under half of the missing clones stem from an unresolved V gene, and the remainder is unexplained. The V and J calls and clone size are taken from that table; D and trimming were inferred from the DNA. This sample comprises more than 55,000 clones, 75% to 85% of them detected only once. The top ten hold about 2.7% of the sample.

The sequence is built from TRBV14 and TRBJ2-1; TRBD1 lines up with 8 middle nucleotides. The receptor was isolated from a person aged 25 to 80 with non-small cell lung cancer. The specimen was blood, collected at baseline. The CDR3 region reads CASSQLGTGPYNEQFF. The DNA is TGTGCCAGCAGCCAACTGGGGACAGGCCCCTACAATGAGCAGTTCTTC.